The subject of this entry is one TCR beta chain. The CDR3 spans 19 residues. Trimming took 0 bases from V and 0 from J, leaving 18 bases between them. CDR1 SGHDN and CDR2 FVKESK come from the germline V gene. The sample is drawn from a study of control samples from healthy donors and cancer patients. TCRdb's copy holds only in-frame clones and misses some; the assay was immunoSEQ multiplex PCR. The sample comprises some 150,000 clones, roughly 94% of which are singletons, and about 14% rests with the top ten. The sequence came from a man between 60 and 75 years old with colorectal cancer. Sample: PBMCs. The chain carries TRBV14 and TRBJ2-1; the D gene is possibly TRBD2 (5 bases). The chain's CDR3 is CASSQELRPERVSYNEQFF. The CDR3 region has the DNA TGTGCCAGCAGCCAAGAGTTAAGGCCTGAGAGGGTCTCCTACAATGAGCAGTTCTTC.